This T cell receptor beta chain is drawn from a study of blood T cell repertoires in COVID-19. Study-wide context: From the United States, Italy and Spain came samples of acute and convalescent COVID-19. T cells, B-cell-depleted T cells, or PBMCs provided the cDNA or gDNA that served as material.

In the authors' methods: Amplification from reference gene primers served as the basis for estimated nucleated cell counts. The method was immunoSEQ multiplex PCR; TCRdb's version includes in-frame clones alone and lacks a portion of them. D and trimming were read from the DNA, whereas the V and J calls and clone size are those reported in that table. Here the sample spans about 280,000 clones, over 75% being singletons. The ends lost 5 bases at V and 4 bases at J; junction bases unmatched: 7. From germline, CDR1 is SGHNT and CDR2 YENEEA. The CDR3 runs to 15 residues. Sequencing used peripheral blood. This sequence originates from a man aged 50 to 60 with active or convalescent COVID-19. The rearrangement links TRBV11-3 to TRBJ2-3; 9 positions match TRBD2. The CDR3 loop is CASSAGLAFADTQYF. The CDR3 DNA is TGTGCCAGCAGCGCGGGACTAGCTTTCGCAGATACGCAGTATTTT.